The rows below give T cell receptor beta chains drawn from one sample of a study of neurological immune-mediated disorders. MiXCR, run by TCRdb on the 5' RACE reads, gives a single entry per CDR3 protein. The data show fewer than 45,000 distinct CDR3 sequences, just under 6.5% seen once. The sample comprised CD4+ T cells from blood. These TCRs come from a woman aged 40 to 55 in good health. The CDR3 runs from the conserved cysteine through the conserved F or W. D genes are given only for firm matches. Clone size reads once, few, many, or a class if the clone is expanded.

>TRBV27|many|TRBJ1-5|TRBD1
CASSRQGSNQPQHF
TGTGCCAGCAGTCGACAGGGTAGCAATCAGCCCCAGCATTTT
>TRBV7-2|many|TRBJ1-4|-
CASSAGGGGEKLFF
TGTGCCAGCAGCGCGGGGGGGGGAGGTGAAAAACTGTTTTTT
>TRBV14|many|TRBJ1-4|-
CASSQDGVWKLFF
TGTGCCAGCAGCCAAGATGGCGTGTGGAAACTGTTTTTT
>TRBV27|many|TRBJ1-5|TRBD1
CASSPGQGRGLGQPQHF
TGTGCCAGCAGTCCCGGACAGGGAAGGGGTTTGGGGCAGCCCCAGCATTTT
>TRBV20-1|many|TRBJ2-4|TRBD2
CSAPASGKNIQYF
TGCAGTGCCCCCGCTAGCGGCAAAAACATTCAGTACTTC
>TRBV20-1|many|TRBJ2-7|-
CSASTGTGPYEQYF
TGCAGTGCTAGTACCGGGACCGGCCCCTACGAGCAGTACTTC
>TRBV20-1|many|TRBJ1-2|-
CSARLVIQVPGGYTF
TGCAGTGCTAGACTTGTTATTCAGGTTCCAGGGGGCTACACCTTC
>TRBV5-1|many|TRBJ2-1|-
CASSFSGQGNNEQFF
TGCGCCAGCAGCTTTAGCGGGCAGGGGAACAATGAGCAGTTCTTC
>TRBV7-9|many|TRBJ1-2|-
CASSFTGFGYTF
TGTGCCAGCAGCTTTACAGGGTTTGGCTACACCTTC
>TRBV5-5|many|TRBJ1-1|-
CASSLGRDVWAFF
TGTGCCAGCAGCTTGGGCAGGGATGTATGGGCTTTCTTT
>TRBV5-1|many|TRBJ2-7|TRBD1
CASSRDSYEQYF
TGCGCCAGCAGCCGGGACAGCTACGAGCAGTACTTC
>TRBV7-9|many|TRBJ1-5|TRBD1
CASSQGTGMVNQPQHF
TGTGCCAGCAGCCAAGGGACAGGGATGGTCAATCAGCCCCAGCATTTT
>TRBV5-1|many|TRBJ1-1|TRBD1
CASSSRTGDTEAFF
TGCGCCAGCAGCTCCCGGACAGGGGACACTGAAGCTTTCTTT
>TRBV29-1|many|TRBJ1-4|TRBD1
CSVGLGTGFNEKLFF
TGCAGCGTCGGACTCGGGACAGGCTTCAATGAAAAACTGTTTTTT
>TRBV7-2|many|TRBJ2-2|-
CASSLARGNTGELFF
TGTGCCAGCAGCTTAGCCAGGGGGAACACCGGGGAGCTGTTTTTT
>TRBV11-2|many|TRBJ2-1|-
CASSPTSGSPGFF
TGTGCCAGCAGCCCGACGTCGGGTTCCCCTGGGTTCTTC
>TRBV24-1|many|TRBJ2-3|-
CATSDRLITDTQYF
TGTGCCACCAGTGATAGGCTTATTACAGATACGCAGTATTTT
>TRBV29-1|many|TRBJ2-2|TRBD1
CSAAGTAYTGELFF
TGCAGCGCAGCCGGGACAGCATACACCGGGGAGCTGTTTTTT
>TRBV5-1|many|TRBJ2-3|-
CASTQAGDTQYF
TGCGCCAGCACCCAAGCGGGAGATACGCAGTATTTT
>TRBV2|many|TRBJ2-5|-
CASRVEPTSETQYF
TGTGCCAGCAGGGTGGAGCCAACCTCGGAGACCCAGTACTTC
>TRBV5-5|many|TRBJ2-7|-
CASSLVTAVSYEQYF
TGTGCCAGCAGCTTGGTTACAGCCGTCTCCTACGAGCAGTACTTC
>TRBV4-3|many|TRBJ2-3|-
CASSQDFPDTQYF
TGCGCCAGCAGCCAAGATTTTCCGGATACGCAGTATTTT